Each of the 16 T cell receptor beta chains below was sequenced from the same sample in a study of blood T cell repertoires in COVID-19. The protocol was immunoSEQ multiplex PCR, while the TCRdb copy is restricted to in-frame clones and leaves out a portion. Of about 290,000 clones in the sample, just under 85% were seen once. What was sequenced was peripheral blood. Every receptor here comes from a woman in her forties or fifties with active or convalescent COVID-19.

V and J are TRBV3-1 (or the pseudogene TRBV3-2) and TRBJ1-2; D perhaps matches TRBD1 (5 bases). The CDR3 has 17 amino acids. Germline CDR1 and CDR2: LGHDT and YNNKEL (reference sequence). Trimming removed 0 bases from V and 4 bases from J, with 18 bases in between. CDR3 DNA sequence: TGTGCCAGCAGCCAAGAGGGCCGGGTCCAGGGTTTCTATGGCTACACCTTC. Translating gives CASSQEGRVQGFYGYTF.

The genes are TRBV3-1 (or the pseudogene TRBV3-2) and TRBJ1-5, with D uncertain. Germline V lookup: CDR1 LGHDT, CDR2 YNNKEL (reference sequence). The V end lost 1 base, the J end lost 5 bases, and 12 bases lay between the germline ends. The CDR3 sequence is 15 residues long. CDR3: CASSQGSVHHQPQHF. CDR3 DNA: TGTGCCAGCAGCCAAGGGTCGGTGCACCATCAGCCCCAGCATTTT.

This chain joins TRBV6-6 and TRBJ2-1; TRBD1 is a possible D gene (5 bases). This CDR3 contains 15 residues. The germline V gene encodes CDR1 MNHNY and CDR2 SVGAGI (reference sequence). The ends were cut back, 5 bases at V and 0 bases at J, with 11 bases in the middle. The CDR3 spells CASSADRPSYNEQFF. The CDR3 coding sequence is TGTGCCAGCAGTGCCGACAGACCCTCCTACAATGAGCAGTTCTTC.

V gene TRBV4-1 combines with J gene TRBJ2-1; D call uncertain. The CDR3 sequence is 12 residues long. V was pared by 0 bases and J by 15 bases, with 12 bases between. Germline-derived CDR1 and CDR2 are MGHRA and YSYEKL. CDR3 region: CASSQEVATLFF. The CDR3 DNA is TGCGCCAGCAGCCAAGAGGTAGCTACGCTGTTCTTC.

This sequence joins TRBV19 and TRBJ1-4; 8 bases fit TRBD1. CDR1 and CDR2 (germline): LNHDA, SQIVND (reference sequence). The junction had 12 bases not matched to a gene; V was cut back by 5 bases and J by 7 bases. The CDR3 runs 16 residues. CDR3 loop: CASSLSRHRGGEKLFF. The CDR3, as DNA: TGTGCCAGTAGTCTATCTCGCCACAGGGGGGGTGAAAAACTGTTTTTT.

This clone appeared once. The J gene is TRBJ1-1, the V gene TRBV29-1, with D unresolved. This CDR3 is built from 13 residues. Germline V gives CDR1 SQVTM, CDR2 ANQGSEA. Trimming stripped 0 bases from V and 8 bases from J, with 13 bases between. The DNA of the CDR3 is TGCAGCGTTGAAGATACCCGGGTGGCGGAAGCTTTCTTT. It codes for CSVEDTRVAEAFF.

In this sample, this clone turned up once. The rearrangement uses TRBV11-3 and TRBJ2-1; TRBD2 matches 9 bases. This CDR3 contains 16 residues. Per the germline V gene, CDR1 is SGHNT and CDR2 is YENEEA. Trimming at V came to 1 base and at J to 10 bases, leaving 11 bases not matched to a gene. The CDR3 coding sequence is TGTGCCAGCAGCTTAGTGGTAGCGGGAGCCCCGAGAGAGCAGTTCTTC. It translates to CASSLVVAGAPREQFF.

The V gene is TRBV9, the J gene TRBJ2-5; 9 nucleotides match TRBD2. The V gene's germline CDR1 is SGDLS and CDR2 YYNGEE. CDR3 length: 18 residues. V dropped 4 bases and J dropped 3; count of bases not matched to a gene: 16. The CDR3 sequence: CASSPDGRLADMKETQYF. CDR3 sequence (DNA): TGTGCCAGCAGCCCAGACGGAAGACTAGCGGACATGAAAGAGACCCAGTACTTC.

The rearrangement links TRBV7-3 to TRBJ2-5, with D possibly matching TRBD1 (5 bases). The CDR3 is made up of 13 amino acids. V gave up 1 base and J gave up 5 bases, with 8 bases separating them. Germline CDR1 and CDR2: SGHTA and FQGTGA. The CDR3 sequence is CASSLSGAETQYF. The CDR3 nucleotides are TGTGCCAGCAGCTTAAGTGGGGCGGAGACCCAGTACTTC.

V usage is TRBV27 and J usage is TRBJ2-1; D is possibly TRBD1 (5 bases). Per germline, CDR1 MNHEY and CDR2 SMNVEV (reference sequence). The CDR3 has 19 amino acids. Trimming left V 0 bases short and J 15 bases short, with 33 bases between. The chain's CDR3 is CASSLSGLDQGGSHNVPFF. CDR3 nucleotide sequence: TGTGCCAGCAGTTTATCGGGCTTAGATCAGGGCGGATCCCACAATGTTCCGTTCTTC.

This chain connects TRBV9 to TRBJ1-4; D is ambiguous. The CDR3 totals 13 residues. The V and J ends lost 1 base and 2 bases respectively, with 3 bases between them. The germline CDR1 and CDR2 sequences are SGDLS and YYNGEE. DNA of the CDR3: TGTGCCAGCAGCGTATCGACTAATGAAAAACTGTTTTTT. Its translation: CASSVSTNEKLFF. The variable domain in full, with the rest retrieved from reference TRBV9 and TRBJ1-4, is DSGVTQTPKHLITATGQRVTLRCSPRSGDLSVYWYQQSLDQGLQFLIQYYNGEERAKGNILERFSAQQFPDLHSELNLSSLELGDSALYFCASSVSTNEKLFFGSGTQLSVL.

The chain has TRBV7-9 and TRBJ2-7; D is ambiguous. The germline V gene has CDR1 SEHNR and CDR2 FQNEAQ (reference sequence). V was shortened by 6 bases and J by 3 bases, with 9 bases between the two germline ends. There are 12 residues in the CDR3. The CDR3, as DNA: TGTGCCAGCAGTCCTGACAACTACGAGCAGTACTTC. This gives the protein CASSPDNYEQYF. Supplemented by reference TRBV7-9 and TRBJ2-7, the full variable domain reads DTGVSQNPRHKITKRGQNVTFRCDPISEHNRLYWYRQTLGQGPEFLTYFQNEAQLEKSRLLSDRFSAERPKGSFSTLEIQRTEQGDSAMYLCASSPDNYEQYFGPGTRLTVT.

This chain uses TRBV6-4 with TRBJ2-6; TRBD1 aligns across 10 bases. V lost 5 bases and J lost 2; bases outside the gene matches: 3. This CDR3 region has 16 residues. The V gene's germline CDR1 is MRHNA and CDR2 SNTAGT. CDR3 sequence (DNA): TGTGCCAGCAGTTTGACAGGGGGCACTGGGGCCAACGTCCTGACTTTC. As protein: CASSLTGGTGANVLTF.

This clone has only one observation. The gene calls are TRBV5-5 and TRBJ2-7, with TRBD2 matching 9 bases. Germline CDR1 SGHKS, CDR2 YYEKEE (reference sequence). The V and J ends lost 5 bases and 3 bases, in that order; junction bases with no gene match: 15. The CDR3 is made up of 17 amino acids. CDR3 sequence (DNA): TGTGCCAGCAGACTGGGGGCTAGCGGGGTCCTCTACTACGAGCAGTACTTC. This translates into CASRLGASGVLYYEQYF.

This sequence joins TRBV5-6 and TRBJ2-3, with TRBD2 matching over 8 bases. The germline V gene encodes CDR1 SGHDT and CDR2 YYEEEE. The CDR3 has 16 amino acids. With V trimmed by 0 bases and J by 5 bases, 8 bases remained unmatched. The CDR3, as DNA: TGTGCCAGCAGCTTGGGGATAGCGGGATTAATAGATACGCAGTATTTT. Protein sequence: CASSLGIAGLIDTQYF.

The V call is TRBV12-3 or TRBV12-4, the J call TRBJ1-2; possible D gene TRBD1, 6 bases. This CDR3 is built from 13 residues. Trimming took 5 bases from V and 6 from J, leaving 13 bases between them. Written as DNA, the CDR3 is TGTGCCAGCAGTCACAGGGTCCTTGATGGCTACACCTTC. Protein sequence: CASSHRVLDGYTF.